This is a list of T cell receptor beta chains from one sample in a study of radiation and T cells in renal cell carcinoma. TCRdb's table, derived via immunoSEQ multiplex PCR, lists solely in-frame clones and lacks some. The sample consists of some 120,000 clones, about 88% of them appearing once. Sequenced here: blood, sampled from a patient whose treatment included radiotherapy and nephrectomy. These TCRs come from a woman aged 70-85 years with renal cell carcinoma. Each CDR3 is given with its conserved first and last residue. Size is omitted from some rows. Given values are once, few, many or a class for expanded clones.

V,length,size,J,CDR3
TRBV9,13,once,TRBJ1-1,CASSVDSRAEAFF
TRBV9,12,NA,TRBJ2-3,CASSRGTDTQYF
TRBV5-1,15,NA,TRBJ2-3,CASSLAAPGVDTQYF
TRBV5-1,14,NA,TRBJ2-5,CASSLLWGGGTQYF
TRBV11-2,13,NA,TRBJ2-7,CASSLDGRGGEYF
TRBV5-1,14,once,TRBJ2-7,CASSLTGGYGEQYF
TRBV28,10,NA,TRBJ1-6,CASGSSPLHF
TRBV5-4,14,NA,TRBJ2-7,CASSFSGGSYEQYF
TRBV2,14,NA,TRBJ2-1,CASNTLAVPNEQFF
TRBV6-1,13,once,TRBJ1-1,CASRATVDTEAFF
TRBV2,17,once,TRBJ2-3,CASKGTSGGVGTDTQYF
TRBV4-3,15,NA,TRBJ1-6,CASSQERGHLSPLHF
TRBV7-9,19,NA,TRBJ1-1,CASSLVGGQGTLMNTEAFF
TRBV15,17,NA,TRBJ2-2,CATSRGGGVPLTGELFF
TRBV5-5,16,NA,TRBJ1-3,CASSFRDRIVGNTIYF
TRBV19,15,once,TRBJ1-2,CASMDRVSSNYGYTF
TRBV1,16,NA,TRBJ1-1,CTSSQTGGPMNTEAFF
TRBV5-8,15,NA,TRBJ2-2,CASSFWTGYAGELFF
TRBV5-6,13,once,TRBJ1-2,CASSFESNYGYTF
TRBV7-6,14,NA,TRBJ1-4,CASSPDREYEKLFF
TRBV19,14,once,TRBJ1-1,CASRWTGANTEAFF
TRBV28,14,NA,TRBJ1-4,CASSFGGRDEKLFF
TRBV6-1,15,NA,TRBJ1-1,CASRQGITLNTEAFF
TRBV5-4,15,NA,TRBJ2-5,CASSLAGGGRETQYF
TRBV4-3,18,NA,TRBJ1-2,CASSQDARGQGAFYGYTF
TRBV10-3,12,NA,TRBJ2-7,CAASLTDYEQYF
TRBV5-4,12,NA,TRBJ2-1,CASSLVKSEQFF
TRBV27,15,NA,TRBJ2-3,CASKQRGEVTDTQYF
TRBV1,17,NA,TRBJ1-1,CTSSQFAPGTGRTEAFF
TRBV6-1,13,NA,TRBJ1-1,CASTLHRNTEAFF
TRBV2,11,NA,TRBJ2-5,CASRGQETQYF
TRBV5-5,14,few,TRBJ1-1,CASSLYGGNTEAFF
TRBV6-5,13,NA,TRBJ2-3,CASTSNRADTQYF
TRBV29-1,14,NA,TRBJ1-3,CSVADTVSGNTIYF
TRBV7-8,16,NA,TRBJ2-7,CASSLGLRGPNYEQYF
TRBV11-2,15,NA,TRBJ1-1,CASSLVLGLNTEAFF
TRBV30,12,NA,TRBJ1-1,CAHRTERSEAFF
TRBV6-1,14,NA,TRBJ1-1,CASSEYGAPTEAFF
TRBV6-5,12,NA,TRBJ2-7,CASSSTGGEQYF
TRBV5-8,13,NA,TRBJ2-7,CASSLARGYEQYF
TRBV7-9,12,NA,TRBJ1-1,CASSSGAREAFF
TRBV12-5,14,once,TRBJ1-2,CASGLGREYDGYTF
TRBV5-1,12,NA,TRBJ2-2,CASSFNSGELFF
TRBV11-2,12,NA,TRBJ2-7,CASSLSFPRQFF
TRBV25-1,16,NA,TRBJ2-3,CASSDGELGNADTQYF
TRBV9,13,NA,TRBJ1-2,CASSVQGTYGYTF
TRBV30,19,few,TRBJ1-5,CAWSVRVGHTGVRNQPQHF
TRBV5-4,13,NA,TRBJ2-7,CASSLDRGDEQYF
TRBV2,13,NA,TRBJ1-6,CASSGAANSPLHF
TRBV30,15,NA,TRBJ1-4,CAWRGATGPYEKLFF
TRBV5-1,15,NA,TRBJ1-2,CASSLGTGANYGYTF
TRBV4-3,17,NA,NA,CASSQEGAGLATYEQYF
TRBV7-8,13,NA,TRBJ2-2,CASSLASAGELFF